Sequencing of this T cell receptor (beta chain) was carried out in a study of patients and donors after allogeneic stem cell transplantation. CDR1 is SNHLY and CDR2 is FYNNEI in the germline V gene. Trimming cost V 5 bases and J 8 bases; bases outside gene matches: 5. The CDR3 covers 14 residues. TCRdb passed the RT-PCR reads through MiXCR, listing each CDR3 protein once. The data contain about 410,000 distinct CDR3 sequences, around 16% of them singletons. What was sequenced was blood, either unsorted or a sorted T cell fraction (not recorded which). The chain links TRBV2 to TRBJ1-6; 8 nucleotides match TRBD1. This TCR was recovered from a human donor who was either an allogeneic HSCT recipient or a stem cell or donor lymphocyte infusion donor (not recorded which). It is not recorded whose cells these are; they may come from a transplant donor. CDR3 residues: CASSTDRVDSPLHF. CDR3 sequence (DNA): TGTGCCAGCAGTACGGACAGGGTGGATTCACCCCTCCACTTT.